This T cell receptor beta chain comes out of a study of blood T cell repertoires in COVID-19. Trimming shortened V by 6 bases and J by 0 bases, and 12 bases separated the two germline ends. Germline lookup yields CDR1 MDHEN and CDR2 SYDVKM. This CDR3 is built from 14 residues. Assay: immunoSEQ multiplex PCR; the TCRdb copy retains only in-frame clones and omits some. The data contain 30,000 or so clones, roughly 87% of them singletons. The chain couples TRBV28 to TRBJ2-7; a weak D match, TRBD1 (5 bases). Sample: peripheral blood. The clonotype originates from a man between 60 and 70 years old with COVID-19, enrolled during active disease. The CDR3 coding sequence is TGTGCCAGCAGAACAGGACATCACTCCTACGAGCAGTACTTC. The encoded protein is CASRTGHHSYEQYF.